The rows below give T cell receptor beta chains drawn from one sample of a study of T cell responses to AZD1222 COVID-19 vaccine. Clones were read by immunoSEQ multiplex PCR, and TCRdb kept only the in-frame ones, dropping some. Of about 85,000 clones listed, approximately 87% are singletons. This sample comprised peripheral blood, obtained on day 0 of AZD1222 vaccination. These receptors came from an adult in good health. Both conserved end residues are part of each CDR3. Fields, in order: V gene, J gene, clone size, D gene, CDR3 protein, CDR3 DNA. The D gene is left open where the match is weak. The size field is filled for only some rows; it gives once, few, many or a size class.

>TRBV28|TRBJ2-7|-|-
CASSLSRQSYEQYF
TGTGCCAGCAGTTTATCCAGACAGTCCTACGAGCAGTACTTC
>TRBV7-2|TRBJ1-5|-|-
CASSLVQGNQPQHF
TGTGCCAGCAGCTTAGTACAGGGCAATCAGCCCCAGCATTTT
>TRBV6-6|TRBJ2-7|-|-
CASSPMDVVYF
TGTGCCAGCAGTCCCATGGACGTAGTGTACTTC
>TRBV28|TRBJ1-1|few|-
CASSLWREAFF
TGTGCCAGCAGTTTATGGCGTGAAGCTTTCTTT
>TRBV5-4|TRBJ2-6|-|-
CASSRGGISGANVLTF
TGTGCCAGCAGCCGGGGTGGGATCTCTGGGGCCAACGTCCTGACTTTC
>TRBV27|TRBJ2-6|-|-
CASSIRDSGANVLTF
TGTGCCAGCAGTATCCGGGACTCCGGGGCCAACGTCCTGACTTTC
>TRBV12-5|TRBJ1-5|-|-
CASGLWDQPQHF
TGTGCTAGTGGTCTCTGGGATCAGCCCCAGCATTTT
>TRBV27|TRBJ1-6|-|-
CASSLWGGRGSPLHF
TGTGCCAGCAGTCTATGGGGGGGGAGGGGTTCACCCCTCCACTTT
>TRBV5-1|TRBJ2-3|-|TRBD1
CASSSGTGSDTQYF
TGCGCCAGCAGCTCCGGGACAGGGTCCGATACGCAGTATTTT
>TRBV9|TRBJ2-7|-|TRBD2
CASSVSGRNSEQYF
TGTGCCAGCAGCGTTAGCGGGAGGAATTCCGAGCAGTACTTC
>TRBV19|TRBJ1-1|-|-
CASSMNGAMNTEAFF
TGTGCCAGTAGTATGAACGGGGCTATGAACACTGAAGCTTTCTTT
>TRBV5-1|TRBJ1-5|-|TRBD1
CASSLITGGNQPQHF
TGCGCCAGCAGCCTTATAACAGGGGGCAACCAGCCCCAGCATTTT
>TRBV5-1|TRBJ1-1|-|-
CASSLDGDTEAFF
TGCGCCAGCAGCTTGGACGGCGACACTGAAGCTTTCTTT
>TRBV28|TRBJ1-5|-|-
CASSTGRQPQHF
TGTGCCAGCAGCACGGGTCGTCAGCCCCAGCATTTT
>TRBV5-4|TRBJ1-1|-|-
CASSLDQNTEAFF
TGTGCCAGCAGCTTGGACCAGAACACTGAAGCTTTCTTT
>TRBV3-1/TRBV3-2|TRBJ1-4|-|TRBD1
CASSPGTGLNSDEKLFF
TGTGCCAGCAGCCCCGGGACAGGGCTGAACTCGGATGAAAAACTGTTTTTT
>TRBV6-5|TRBJ2-2|-|TRBD2
CASSRGAGELFF
TGTGCCAGCAGTCGGGGGGCCGGGGAGCTGTTTTTT
>TRBV27|TRBJ2-7|-|TRBD1
CASSHTARTGESYEQYF
TGTGCCAGCAGCCACACCGCAAGGACAGGGGAATCCTACGAGCAGTACTTC
>TRBV2|TRBJ1-4|-|-
CASSEEGIGNEKLFF
TGTGCCAGCAGTGAGGAGGGCATCGGTAATGAAAAACTGTTTTTT
>TRBV24-1|TRBJ2-1|-|TRBD1
CATSQRSTGGAGQFF
TGTGCCACCAGTCAAAGATCGACAGGGGGCGCGGGGCAGTTCTTC
>TRBV5-1|TRBJ2-3|-|-
CASSSNHTRAGTATDTQYF
TGCGCCAGCAGCTCGAATCATACTAGGGCGGGTACTGCCACAGATACGCAGTATTTT
>TRBV10-3|TRBJ1-2|-|-
CAISESGFREYGYTF
TGTGCCATCAGTGAGTCTGGTTTTAGGGAATATGGCTACACCTTC
>TRBV5-1|TRBJ1-2|-|TRBD1
CASSLGGTGDGYTF
TGCGCCAGCAGCTTGGGTGGGACAGGAGATGGCTACACCTTC
>TRBV19|TRBJ2-1|few|-
CASNSDTSPLLGNEQFF
TGTGCCAGTAATTCGGACACCTCCCCCCTCCTAGGCAATGAGCAGTTCTTC
>TRBV6-5|TRBJ2-6|-|-
CASSYSESGANVLTF
TGTGCCAGCAGTTACTCGGAGTCCGGGGCCAACGTCCTGACTTTC
>TRBV19|TRBJ1-5|once|-
CASSPTDGFNQPQHF
TGTGCCAGTAGTCCTACGGACGGGTTCAATCAGCCCCAGCATTTT
>TRBV18|TRBJ2-2|-|TRBD1
CASSPDRVLTGELFF
TGTGCCAGCTCCCCTGACAGGGTTTTGACCGGGGAGCTGTTTTTT
>TRBV10-3|TRBJ1-1|few|TRBD1
CAPGGRKDTEAFF
TGTGCCCCAGGGGGGAGAAAGGACACTGAAGCTTTCTTT
>TRBV7-2|TRBJ2-2|-|TRBD1
CASRVDRKSTGELFF
TGTGCCAGCAGGGTGGACAGGAAGTCCACCGGGGAGCTGTTTTTT
>TRBV25-1|TRBJ2-3|-|-
CASSNPGLGMTDTQYF
TGTGCCAGCAGTAACCCGGGACTTGGGATGACAGATACGCAGTATTTT
>TRBV19|TRBJ1-2|-|TRBD1
CASSIGTGNGYTF
TGTGCCAGTAGTATAGGGACAGGTAACGGCTACACCTTC
>TRBV10-3|TRBJ1-5|-|TRBD1
CAISRGQGDQPQHF
TGTGCCATCAGCCGAGGACAGGGGGATCAGCCCCAGCATTTT
>TRBV19|TRBJ1-2|-|TRBD1
CASIRQGLMDYGYTF
TGTGCCAGTATTAGACAGGGGTTGATGGACTATGGCTACACCTTC
>TRBV4-2|TRBJ2-7|-|TRBD1
CASSQGTGLRWDEQYF
TGTGCCAGCAGCCAAGGGACAGGGTTGCGGTGGGACGAGCAGTACTTC
>TRBV15|TRBJ1-2|-|-
CATSRGREDGYTF
TGTGCCACCAGCAGAGGGAGGGAAGATGGCTACACCTTC
>TRBV28|TRBJ1-1|-|-
CASNPWTGTTNTEAFF
TGTGCCAGCAACCCTTGGACGGGCACCACGAACACTGAAGCTTTCTTT
>TRBV9|TRBJ2-7|few|-
CASSVEAGQRSYEQYF
TGTGCCAGCAGCGTAGAGGCGGGACAGCGTTCCTACGAGCAGTACTTC
>TRBV27|TRBJ1-5|-|TRBD1
CASRGGTGVGNQPQHF
TGTGCCAGCAGGGGGGGTACAGGGGTGGGCAATCAGCCCCAGCATTTT
>TRBV13|TRBJ1-5|-|-
CASSLTGSNQPQHF
TGTGCCAGCAGCTTAACGGGGAGCAATCAGCCCCAGCATTTT
>TRBV5-1|TRBJ1-2|-|TRBD1
CASSRRQGNDGYTF
TGCGCCAGCAGCCGCCGACAGGGCAATGATGGCTACACCTTC
>TRBV28|TRBJ1-1|few|-
CASRLGNTEAFF
TGTGCCAGCAGATTGGGGAACACTGAAGCTTTCTTT
>TRBV2|TRBJ2-7|once|TRBD1
CASTSQGVDEQYF
TGTGCCAGCACCTCACAGGGGGTAGACGAGCAGTACTTC
>TRBV6-5|TRBJ1-4|-|TRBD1
CASSRDSNEKLFF
TGTGCCAGCAGCCGGGACAGTAATGAAAAACTGTTTTTT
>TRBV24-1|TRBJ2-3|few|-
CATSDPGVSTDTQYF
TGTGCCACCAGTGATCCCGGAGTGAGCACAGATACGCAGTATTTT
>TRBV30|TRBJ2-7|-|TRBD1
CAWRAGGGEQYF
TGTGCCTGGAGAGCAGGGGGCGGCGAGCAGTACTTC
>TRBV28|TRBJ1-4|-|-
CASSFGEKLFF
TGTGCCAGCAGTTTTGGAGAAAAACTGTTTTTT
>TRBV27|TRBJ1-4|-|-
CASSSGKTTNEKLFF
TGTGCCAGCAGTTCAGGAAAAACAACTAATGAAAAACTGTTTTTT
>TRBV12-3/TRBV12-4|TRBJ2-7|-|TRBD1
CASSRDRSYEQYF
TGTGCCAGCAGTAGGGACAGATCCTACGAGCAGTACTTC